The sequence of this TCR beta chain was determined in a study of T cells in Graves' hyperthyroidism and ophthalmopathy. Overall study context: The initial diagnosis was the point when peripheral blood was collected, ahead of any treatment. The study's findings and limits: Ophthalmopathy prediction by the model preceded onset by a median approximately 6.9 months.

Trimming took off 2 bases at V and 10 bases at J, with 18 bases between the two ends. The CDR3 consists of 15 residues. The germline V gene encodes CDR1 SGHVS and CDR2 FNYEAQ. This clonotype was seen at least ten times. Its antigen is unidentified. The definition of stable Graves' hyperthyroidism was no ophthalmopathy progression within 18 months. Disease duration under 2 months; hyperthyroidism patients were aged 18 to 65. TCR beta CDR3 regions were amplified from RNA. The HTBI primer set drove a first-round RT-PCR of the TCR CDR3. In TCRdb, the multiplex PCR reads were re-called with MiXCR into one record per CDR3 protein. The sample yields 500,000 to 750,000 distinct CDR3 sequences, 15% to 18% seen once.

This sequence originates from a woman aged 30 to 39 with Graves' hyperthyroidism. Material for sequencing was blood. The chain joins TRBV7-6 to TRBJ2-1; D gene ambiguous. The DNA for the CDR3 is TGTGCCAGCAGCTTATCAAACTTCCCTCTGAGCGAGCAGTTCTTC. Translating it yields CASSLSNFPLSEQFF.